Below are 24 T cell receptor beta chains sequenced from a single sample in a study of cytomegalovirus exposure and HLA in healthy donors. The PCR contained 60 Vbeta and 13 Jbeta primers. Assay used: immunoSEQ multiplex PCR; TCRdb lists only in-frame clones, some missing. The sample yields around 210,000 clones, 79% seen once. The sample taken for sequencing was PBMCs. The receptors shown here come from a man aged 45-65 years in good health and CMV-seronegative.

The chain is built from TRBV4-1 and TRBJ1-2, with TRBD1 matching over 7 bases. The germline V gene has CDR1 MGHRA and CDR2 YSYEKL. This CDR3 has 19 amino acids. V shed 7 bases and J 4 bases; nucleotides not matched to a gene: 24. The CDR3 loop is CASTRAPSSPDRELYGYTF. In DNA form, the CDR3 reads TGCGCCAGCACCCGAGCACCCTCCTCTCCAGACAGGGAGCTCTATGGCTACACCTTC.

The J gene is TRBJ1-4, the V gene TRBV7-9; possible D gene TRBD1, 5 bases. The CDR3 runs to 16 residues. Between the trimmed V and J ends, which lost 6 bases and 1 base, there was a span of 15 bases. Per germline, CDR1 SEHNR and CDR2 FQNEAQ (reference sequence). This chain's CDR3 is CASRRTTGGTNEKLFF. The CDR3 DNA follows: TGTGCCAGCAGACGTACTACGGGGGGAACTAATGAAAAACTGTTTTTT.

The chain links TRBV5-8 to TRBJ1-2, with D tentatively TRBD1 (5 bases). Trimming took 2 bases from V and 1 from J, leaving 15 bases between them. The CDR3 consists of 16 residues. Germline CDR1 reads SGHTS; CDR2 reads YDEGEE. CDR3 DNA sequence: TGTGCCAGCAGCTTCCCCTCGCAGGGAATTAACTATGGCTACACCTTC. It specifies CASSFPSQGINYGYTF.

J is TRBJ2-2 and V is TRBV7-9, with a weak D call TRBD2 (6 bases). Per germline, CDR1 SEHNR and CDR2 FQNEAQ (reference sequence). The CDR3 has 16 residues. Trimming removed 4 bases from V and 8 bases from J, with 20 bases in between. CDR3 coding DNA: TGTGCCAGCAGCTCCCTGACCGGGAGCCCCTGGGGGGAGCTGTTTTTT. It codes for CASSSLTGSPWGELFF.

The chain links TRBV5-4 to TRBJ1-5; D is unclear. Trimming removed 0 bases at V and 2 bases at J, with 9 bases between. This CDR3 is built from 15 residues. Per germline, CDR1 SGHNT and CDR2 YYREEE (reference sequence). The CDR3 here is CASSLAPEGNQPQHF. CDR3 nucleotides: TGTGCCAGCAGCTTGGCGCCTGAGGGCAATCAGCCCCAGCATTTT.

This clone was found a few times. The J gene is TRBJ2-5, the V gene TRBV7-6; 9 bases fit TRBD2. Trimming removed 5 bases from V and 2 bases from J; junction bases left unmatched: 6. CDR1 is SGHVS, CDR2 FNYEAQ, per germline. This CDR3 is built from 15 residues. The CDR3, as DNA: TGTGCCAGCAGCCGGGGACTAGCAGTTCAAGAGACCCAGTACTTC. Amino acid sequence: CASSRGLAVQETQYF.

This chain uses TRBV7-9 with TRBJ2-1; TRBD2 matches 8 bases. Unmatched junction bases numbered 3, after V lost 0 bases and J lost 2 bases. This CDR3 region has 16 residues. CDR1 is SEHNR and CDR2 is FQNEAQ in the germline V gene (reference sequence). The CDR3, as DNA: TGTGCCAGCAGCTTAGCGCGGGGGGCGGCCTACAATGAGCAGTTCTTC. This codes for CASSLARGAAYNEQFF.

The chain links TRBV28 to TRBJ1-3, with TRBD1 identical over 7 bases. Germline CDR1 and CDR2: MDHEN and SYDVKM. The CDR3 length is 16 residues. Trimming cost V 5 bases and J 0 bases; bases outside gene matches: 7. CDR3 nucleotides: TGTGCCAGCAGTCGACGACAGGGACTCTCTGGAAACACCATATATTTT. Protein product: CASSRRQGLSGNTIYF.

The chain combines TRBV19 with TRBJ2-7, with TRBD1 as a possible D gene (6 bases). Looked up from germline, CDR1 is LNHDA and CDR2 is SQIVND (reference sequence). V shed 1 base and J shed 6 bases, with 13 bases lying between them. This CDR3 has 14 amino acids. The CDR3 bases are TGTGCCAGTAGTATAGGCGGCAGGGGTACCGAGCAGTACTTC. Its translation is CASSIGGRGTEQYF.

The chain has TRBV18 and TRBJ2-5, with 10 bases fitting TRBD2. The CDR3 covers 14 residues. Germline assignment: CDR1 KGHSH and CDR2 LQKENI. With V trimmed by 3 bases and J by 5 bases, 3 bases remained unmatched. The CDR3 DNA is TGTGCCAGCTCACCGCCTAGCGGGAGTGAGACCCAGTACTTC. This gives the protein CASSPPSGSETQYF.

The rearrangement links TRBV6-5 to TRBJ2-6; D unresolved. Germline V gene sequence: CDR1 MNHEY, CDR2 SVGAGI. V gave up 5 bases and J gave up 4 bases, with 9 bases separating them. This CDR3 is built from 14 residues. This chain's CDR3 is CASSIIQGANVLTF. The DNA of the CDR3 is TGTGCCAGCAGTATTATACAGGGGGCCAACGTCCTGACTTTC.

The J gene is TRBJ2-5, the V gene TRBV27; 12 nucleotides agree with TRBD2. The length of the CDR3 is 15 residues. V shed 5 bases and J 5 bases; nucleotides not matched to a gene: 6. CDR1 MNHEY and CDR2 SMNVEV come from the germline V gene (reference sequence). The CDR3 sequence: CASSTRLAGGETQYF. The DNA of the CDR3 is TGTGCCAGCAGTACTAGGCTAGCGGGAGGGGAGACCCAGTACTTC.

The V gene is TRBV25-1, the J gene TRBJ2-7, with D possibly matching TRBD2 (6 bases). Trimming removed 5 bases at V and 3 bases at J, with 14 bases between. Germline loops: CDR1 MGHDK, CDR2 SYGVNS. This CDR3 spans 14 amino acids. The CDR3 reads CASSMAGPHYEQYF. As DNA, the CDR3 is TGTGCCAGCAGTATGGCGGGACCCCACTACGAGCAGTACTTC.

This sequence joins TRBV5-4 and TRBJ2-5; 10 nucleotides align to TRBD2. Germline CDR1 reads SGHNT; CDR2 reads YYREEE (reference sequence). Trimming cost V 7 bases and J 5 bases; bases outside gene matches: 8. CDR3 length: 14 amino acids. The CDR3 sequence is CASGASGRMETQYF. Here the CDR3 DNA reads TGTGCCAGCGGGGCTAGCGGGAGAATGGAGACCCAGTACTTC.

The rearrangement uses TRBV5-1 and TRBJ2-5; 7 positions match TRBD1. Judging by the DNA end, TRBJ2-7 fits better; the J call may be wrong. The CDR3 runs 14 residues. Germline V CDR1 and CDR2: SGHRS, YFSETQ. In nucleotides, the CDR3 is TGCGCCAGCAGCTTGAGACAGGGCCTCTACGAGCAGTACTTC. This codes for CASSLRQGLYEQYF.

V gene TRBV7-3 combines with J gene TRBJ1-1; a weak D match, TRBD1 (5 bases). The ends were cut back, 0 bases at V and 4 bases at J, with 12 bases in the middle. Per germline, CDR1 SGHTA and CDR2 FQGTGA. The CDR3 is 15 amino acids. The CDR3 protein is CASSLTSGGVTEAFF. Written as DNA, the CDR3 is TGTGCCAGCAGCTTAACGTCGGGAGGGGTCACTGAAGCTTTCTTT.

The chain combines TRBV6-5 with TRBJ2-3; 9 nucleotides align to TRBD2. From germline, CDR1 is MNHEY and CDR2 SVGAGI. The CDR3 sequence is 16 residues long. The junction had 4 bases not matched to a gene; V was cut back by 0 bases and J by 3 bases. CDR3 bases: TGTGCCAGCAGTTACTCCGCGGGAGGGGGGACAGATACGCAGTATTTT. Amino acid sequence: CASSYSAGGGTDTQYF.

Of note for this clone: One end of the junction varies from germline; a read error may be responsible. The chain is built from TRBV30 and TRBJ1-3; TRBD1 agrees at 7 bases. CDR1 and CDR2 (germline): GTSNPN, SVGIG (reference sequence). The length of the CDR3 is 13 residues. The CDR3 loop reads CAGRGLGGNTIYF. CDR3 bases: TGTGCCGGGAGGGGGCTGGGAGGAAACACCATATATTTT.

This clone has more than one count but fewer than ten. This sequence joins TRBV15 and TRBJ2-7, with D tentatively TRBD1 (6 bases). Trimming cost V 3 bases and J 0 bases, with 12 bases left between them. Germline V gene sequence: CDR1 LNHNV, CDR2 YYDKDF (reference sequence). The CDR3 is 15 residues long. The CDR3 region has the DNA TGTGCCACCAGCAGGGGACAAGGGTTCTCCTACGAGCAGTACTTC. Its translation: CATSRGQGFSYEQYF. Based on the CDR3 plus reference TRBV15 and TRBJ2-7, the full variable domain is DAMVIQNPRYQVTQFGKPVTLSCSQTLNHNVMYWYQQKSSQAPKLLFHYYDKDFNNEADTPDNFQSRRPNTSFCFLDIRSPGLGDTAMYLCATSRGQGFSYEQYFGPGTRLTVT.

This clone has more than one count but fewer than ten. The CDR3 coding sequence is TGTGCCAGCGCTGGGACTCACACAACCAATGAGCAGTTCTTC. Translating gives CASAGTHTTNEQFF. This sequence joins TRBV6-5 and TRBJ2-1, with D tentatively TRBD2 (6 bases). This CDR3 is built from 14 residues. V was shortened by 8 bases and J by 6 bases, with 17 bases between the two germline ends. Germline values: CDR1 MNHEY, CDR2 SVGAGI.

The chain combines TRBV19 with TRBJ2-2; 9 bases map to TRBD1. V shed 10 bases, J shed 4 bases, and the junction held 22 bases outside the gene matches. The CDR3 has 19 amino acids. Germline values: CDR1 LNHDA, CDR2 SQIVND (reference sequence). The CDR3 DNA follows: TGTGCCACCCCAATCTTCGGACAGGGGAGTTTAGTTGGCACCGGGGAGCTGTTTTTT. It codes for CATPIFGQGSLVGTGELFF.

The count of this clone is one. The chain couples TRBV19 to TRBJ1-2; 7 nucleotides match TRBD1. The CDR3 is 14 residues long. The V gene's germline CDR1 is LNHDA and CDR2 SQIVND (reference sequence). V lost 5 bases, J lost 8 bases, and 11 bases stayed unmatched. The CDR3 sequence: CASSAQTGVGGYTF. CDR3 sequence (DNA): TGTGCCAGTAGTGCCCAAACAGGGGTTGGCGGCTACACCTTC.

The table lists this clone with a few counts. This chain uses TRBV6-5 with TRBJ2-7; TRBD1 matches at 9 bases. V lost 5 bases to trimming and J lost 7 bases; unmatched junction nucleotides: 9. The CDR3 has 14 amino acids. In germline, CDR1 is MNHEY, CDR2 SVGAGI. The chain's CDR3 is CASSRNRGLEEQYF. The CDR3 nucleotides are TGTGCCAGCAGTAGGAACAGGGGGCTGGAGGAGCAGTACTTC.

The chain has TRBV5-4 and TRBJ1-5, with D tentatively TRBD1 (5 bases). The CDR3 length is 19 residues. With 1 base removed from V and 0 bases from J, the gap between germline ends came to 20 bases. The germline V gene encodes CDR1 SGHNT and CDR2 YYREEE (reference sequence). DNA of the CDR3: TGTGCCAGCAGCTTGAAAGTTAAGAGACAGCCCTATAGCAATCAGCCCCAGCATTTT. This codes for CASSLKVKRQPYSNQPQHF.